Here is one T cell receptor (beta chain) with its context. After removal of 4 bases from V and 6 bases from J, the junction contained 3 bases not matched to a gene. This CDR3 is 15 amino acids long. Germline CDR1 and CDR2: SGHVS and FNYEAQ. This sample is drawn from a study of blood T cell repertoires in COVID-19. On the study more broadly: Collection of acute and convalescent COVID-19 samples took place in the United States, Italy and Spain. T cells, B-cell-depleted T cells, or PBMCs supplied cDNA or gDNA.

While infection was still active, Seattle patients were enrolled and then followed longitudinally. Study processing details: Reference gene primers were amplified, and this amplification served to estimate nucleated cell counts. Method: immunoSEQ multiplex PCR; TCRdb's copy keeps in-frame clones and lacks some. The DNA gave D and trimming, while V, J and clone size come from that table. The repertoire holds 120,000 or so clones, with 90% as singletons. The TCR comes from a man between 60 and 75 years old with COVID-19, enrolled during active disease. The chain combines TRBV7-6 with TRBJ2-1; TRBD2 matches 13 bases. Sequenced material: peripheral blood. The CDR3 DNA is TGTGCCAGCAGCTACACTAGCGGGAGGGCCAATGAGCAGTTCTTC. Protein product: CASSYTSGRANEQFF. The full variable domain, in which reference TRBV7-6 and TRBJ2-1 provide the parts outside the CDR3, is GAGVSQSPRYKVTKRGQDVALRCDPISGHVSLYWYRQALGQGPEFLTYFNYEAQQDKSGLPNDRFSAERPEGSISTLTIQRTEQRDSAMYRCASSYTSGRANEQFFGPGTRLTVL.